This T cell receptor beta chain stems from a study of T cells after yellow fever vaccination. Study in general: In the case of low-cell-number fractions, SMART-Seq v4 Ultra Low Input was used for preparation.

About this clonotype itself: Its antigen is unidentified.

TCRdb passed the 5' RACE reads through MiXCR, listing each CDR3 protein once. The sample carries approximately 300,000 distinct CDR3 sequences, around 7% recorded once. Germline CDR1 is KGHSH and CDR2 is LQKENI. This CDR3 has 14 residues. Trimming cost V 3 bases and J 2 bases, with 10 bases left between them. General study results and limits: Abundant bulk-derived clonotypes could contaminate FACS-sorted repertoires. Detected again after the booster were most primary-vaccination clones, at nearly 97% CD4 and 88% CD8. Researchers report a weaker secondary response that nonetheless peaked faster, day 5 versus 15.

This material consisted of PBMCs, taken roughly 46 days after the first yellow fever vaccination. This TCR was sampled from a young man who received the YFV17D yellow fever vaccine. The chain uses TRBV18 and TRBJ2-5; D remains unclear. The CDR3 sequence is CASSPGRLQETQYF. CDR3 bases: TGTGCCAGCTCACCGGGCAGGCTTCAAGAGACCCAGTACTTC.